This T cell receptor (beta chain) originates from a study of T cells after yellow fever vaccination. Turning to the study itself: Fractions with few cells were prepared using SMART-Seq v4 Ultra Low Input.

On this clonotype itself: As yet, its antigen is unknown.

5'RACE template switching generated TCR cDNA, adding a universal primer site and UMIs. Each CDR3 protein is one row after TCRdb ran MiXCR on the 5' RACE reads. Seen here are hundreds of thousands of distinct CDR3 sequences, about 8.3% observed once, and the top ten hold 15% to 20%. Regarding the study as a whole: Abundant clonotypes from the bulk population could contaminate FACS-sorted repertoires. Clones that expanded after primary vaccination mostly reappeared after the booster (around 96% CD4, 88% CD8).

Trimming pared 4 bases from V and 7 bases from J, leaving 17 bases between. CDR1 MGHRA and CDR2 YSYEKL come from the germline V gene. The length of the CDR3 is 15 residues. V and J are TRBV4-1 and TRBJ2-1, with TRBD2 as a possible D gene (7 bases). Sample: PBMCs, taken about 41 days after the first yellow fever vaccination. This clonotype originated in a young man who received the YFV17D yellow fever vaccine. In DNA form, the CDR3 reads TGCGCCAGCAGCCTGGCGCCGGGGGGCCTTAATGAGCAGTTCTTC. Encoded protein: CASSLAPGGLNEQFF.